The rows below give T cell receptor beta chains drawn from one sample of a study of shared clonotypes between healthy human individuals. TCRdb's copy holds only in-frame clones and misses some; the assay was immunoSEQ multiplex PCR. The data hold approximately 2.5 million clones, with just over 90% observed a single time. Sequenced: naive CD4+ T cells sorted from blood. The receptors derive from a man younger than 35 in good health. CDR3s include the opening cysteine and the closing phenylalanine or tryptophan. D genes are given only for firm matches. Clone size is stated in some rows and not others, as once, few, many or a class when expanded.

once,TRBV5-1,TRBJ2-5,-,TGCGCCAGCAGCCCACCGGGTTCCCAAGAGACCCAGTACTTC,CASSPPGSQETQYF
-,TRBV9,TRBJ2-5,TRBD2,TGTGCCAGCAGCGCCGGGACTAGCGGGGGGGCCGGAGAGACCCAGTACTTC,CASSAGTSGGAGETQYF
-,TRBV5-1,TRBJ2-7,-,TGCGCCAGCAGCTTGGAACCCACAGGTGAGCAGTACTTC,CASSLEPTGEQYF
-,TRBV5-1,TRBJ1-5,TRBD1,TGCGCCAGCAGCTTAGGCAGGGGGGATCAGCCCCAGCATTTT,CASSLGRGDQPQHF
-,TRBV2,TRBJ1-5,TRBD1,TGTGCCACCTCCGGGACAGGGAATCAGCCCCAGCATTTT,CATSGTGNQPQHF
-,TRBV5-6,TRBJ1-6,-,TGTGCCAGCAGCTTTGGTAGCTCCTATAATTCACCCCTCCACTTT,CASSFGSSYNSPLHF
-,TRBV30,TRBJ1-4,-,TGTGCCTGGAACAGGGACGGAAAACTGTTTTTT,CAWNRDGKLFF
-,TRBV7-2,TRBJ2-7,-,TGTGCCAGCAGCTTCCCCGGGACACTGATAAAATTC,CASSFPGTLIKF
-,TRBV7-6,TRBJ2-7,-,TGTGCCAGCAGCCTCTCCGGGGCGGGGGCGACCTACGAGCAGTACTTC,CASSLSGAGATYEQYF
-,TRBV5-4,TRBJ1-2,-,TGTGCCAGCAGCTATGCAGGGAAAGAAGTGCTAGGCTACACCTTC,CASSYAGKEVLGYTF
-,TRBV29-1,TRBJ1-1,TRBD1,TGCAGCGGTAGGACAGGGGGTTTTGTGTCTTTCTTT,CSGRTGGFVSFF